Sequencing of this T cell receptor beta chain was carried out in a study of cytotoxic CD8 clonotypes in ibrutinib-treated CLL. Findings of the study overall: Progressing patients had sampling times that differed from those of sustained-remission patients.

TCRdb's copy holds only in-frame clones and misses some; the assay was immunoSEQ multiplex PCR. The table has approximately 92,000 clones, around 77% seen once. Germline V CDR1 and CDR2: SEHNR, FQNEAQ (reference sequence). The V and J ends lost 1 base and 1 base respectively, with 9 bases between them. The CDR3 has 15 residues. Details on this clone: Its specificity is not known.

The input for sequencing was PBMCs, taken after 24 months of ibrutinib treatment. This TCR was recovered from a human donor with chronic lymphocytic leukemia. V is TRBV7-9 and J is TRBJ2-3, with D perhaps TRBD2 (6 bases). CDR3 nucleotides: TGTGCCAGCAGCTTAGGGGGCGGGGGCACAGATACGCAGTATTTT. It specifies CASSLGGGGTDTQYF.